The 10 T cell receptor beta chains given below trace back to one sample, sequenced in a study of blood T cell repertoires in COVID-19. Libraries were prepared by immunoSEQ multiplex PCR; TCRdb keeps only in-frame clonotypes and omits some of them. Of some 320,000 clones listed, around nine tenths were seen once; the top ten hold roughly 5.2%. Sequencing used PBMCs or T cells enriched from blood (not recorded which). The receptors were sampled from a man in his sixties who had recovered from COVID-19.

The chain has TRBV7-3 and TRBJ1-1, with a tentative D call TRBD1 (5 bases). V lost 8 bases and J 6 bases, leaving 7 bases between the germline ends. The germline V gene has CDR1 SGHTA and CDR2 FQGTGA. The CDR3 runs to 10 residues. CDR3 in amino acids: CASSGAEAFF. The CDR3 nucleotides read TGTGCCAGCTCGGGGGCTGAAGCTTTCTTT.

V is TRBV3-1 (or the pseudogene TRBV3-2) and J is TRBJ2-2, with 12 bases identical to TRBD2. Losses at the gene ends were 4 bases for V and 5 bases for J; bases not matched to a gene: 5. The CDR3 is 16 residues long. Germline-derived CDR1 and CDR2 are LGHDT and YNNKEL (reference sequence). DNA for the CDR3: TGTGCCAGCAGCCTTCTAGCGGGAGGGCCAACCGGGGAGCTGTTTTTT. This translates into CASSLLAGGPTGELFF.

V gene TRBV19 combines with J gene TRBJ2-1; 9 positions agree with TRBD2. The V and J ends lost 4 bases and 8 bases, in that order; junction bases with no gene match: 6. This CDR3 region has 14 residues. Germline V gives CDR1 LNHDA, CDR2 SQIVND (reference sequence). The CDR3 region has the DNA TGTGCCAGTAGTAGCGGGAGGGCGTTCCATGAGCAGTTCTTC. Translation gives CASSSGRAFHEQFF.

J is TRBJ2-1 and V is TRBV7-2; 9 nucleotides match TRBD2. This CDR3 region has 14 residues. The V and J ends lost 4 bases and 4 bases, in that order; junction bases with no gene match: 2. Germline CDR1 and CDR2: SGHTA and FQGNSA. CDR3: CASSSSGKYNEQFF. In DNA form, the CDR3 reads TGTGCCAGCAGCTCTAGCGGGAAGTACAATGAGCAGTTCTTC.

The CDR3 DNA is TGCAGCGTTCTCATGCGGCGGCGAGAAGCTTTCTTT. Amino acid sequence: CSVLMRRREAFF. The V gene is TRBV29-1, the J gene TRBJ1-1; D remains unclear. The V gene's germline CDR1 is SQVTM and CDR2 ANQGSEA. This CDR3 spans 12 amino acids. Trimming pared 5 bases from V and 8 bases from J, leaving 15 bases between.

Note on this clone: Other DNA sequences within the sample encode an identical CDR3. CDR3 bases: TGTGCCAGCAGCGTAGTAGCGGGAGGATCCTACAATGAGCAGTTCTTC. Protein product: CASSVVAGGSYNEQFF. The chain combines TRBV9 with TRBJ2-1, with 10 bases that match TRBD2. Germline V gene sequence: CDR1 SGDLS, CDR2 YYNGEE. The junction had 1 base not matched to a gene; V was cut back by 0 bases and J by 1 base. The CDR3 is 16 amino acids. Based on the CDR3 plus reference TRBV9 and TRBJ2-1, the full variable domain is DSGVTQTPKHLITATGQRVTLRCSPRSGDLSVYWYQQSLDQGLQFLIQYYNGEERAKGNILERFSAQQFPDLHSELNLSSLELGDSALYFCASSVVAGGSYNEQFFGPGTRLTVL.

This clone appeared once. This chain uses TRBV4-1 with TRBJ1-1; 8 bases map to TRBD1. V shed 0 bases, J shed 10 bases, and the junction held 7 bases outside the gene matches. Germline CDR1 and CDR2: MGHRA and YSYEKL. This CDR3 is 14 amino acids long. CDR3 protein: CASSQERDRRGAFF. The CDR3, as DNA: TGCGCCAGCAGCCAAGAAAGGGACAGGAGGGGAGCTTTCTTT.

The V gene is TRBV5-1, the J gene TRBJ2-7; D is possibly TRBD1 (5 bases). The germline V gene has CDR1 SGHRS and CDR2 YFSETQ. This CDR3 spans 15 amino acids. V dropped 4 bases and J dropped 5 bases, with 19 bases sitting between them. The CDR3 DNA follows: TGCGCCAGCAGCCCAGGGTGGCGAGTTTACGACGAGCAGTACTTC. Translation gives CASSPGWRVYDEQYF.

This clone was seen a few times. The chain carries TRBV5-1 and TRBJ2-2; 9 positions match TRBD2. The CDR3 contains 17 residues. The germline gives CDR1 SGHRS, CDR2 YFSETQ. V was clipped by 6 bases and J by 6 bases; unmatched bases: 15. For the CDR3, the DNA is TGCGCCAGCATGGTATCCCAGGGGACTAGCATGGCCGGGGAGCTGTTTTTT. Protein product: CASMVSQGTSMAGELFF.

This chain links TRBV18 with TRBJ1-3; TRBD1 aligns across 7 bases. The CDR3 runs 18 residues. Germline V CDR1 and CDR2: KGHSH, LQKENI. Trimming took 1 base from V and 0 from J; bases not matched to a gene: 9. In DNA, the CDR3 is TGTGCCAGCTCACCACTGGCAGGGGGAGCAAACTCTGGAAACACCATATATTTT. Residues: CASSPLAGGANSGNTIYF. Full variable domain (rest looked up from reference TRBV18 and TRBJ1-3): NAGVMQNPRHLVRRRGQEARLRCSPMKGHSHVYWYRQLPEEGLKFMVYLQKENIIDESGMPKERFSAEFPKEGPSILRIQQVVRGDSAAYFCASSPLAGGANSGNTIYFGEGSWLTVV.